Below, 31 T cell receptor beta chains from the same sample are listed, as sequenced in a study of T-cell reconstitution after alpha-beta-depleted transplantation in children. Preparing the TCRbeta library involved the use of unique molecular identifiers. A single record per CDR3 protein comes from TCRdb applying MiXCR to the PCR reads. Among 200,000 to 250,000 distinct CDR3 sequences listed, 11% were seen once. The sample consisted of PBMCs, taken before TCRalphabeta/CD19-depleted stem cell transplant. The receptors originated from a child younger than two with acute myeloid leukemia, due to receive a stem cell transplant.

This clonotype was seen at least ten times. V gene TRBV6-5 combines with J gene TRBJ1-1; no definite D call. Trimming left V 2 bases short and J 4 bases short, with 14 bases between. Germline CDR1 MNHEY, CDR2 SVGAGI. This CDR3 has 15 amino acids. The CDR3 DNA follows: TGTGCCAGCAGTTACCGGTATGGGCCGGGCACTGAAGCTTTCTTT. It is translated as CASSYRYGPGTEAFF.

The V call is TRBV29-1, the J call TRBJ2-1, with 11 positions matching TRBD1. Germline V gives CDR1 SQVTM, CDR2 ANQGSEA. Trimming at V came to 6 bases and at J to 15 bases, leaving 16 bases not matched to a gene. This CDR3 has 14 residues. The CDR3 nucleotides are TGCAGCGTGGGTTTGGACAGGGGGCGGTCGGCAGTGTTCTTC. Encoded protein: CSVGLDRGRSAVFF.

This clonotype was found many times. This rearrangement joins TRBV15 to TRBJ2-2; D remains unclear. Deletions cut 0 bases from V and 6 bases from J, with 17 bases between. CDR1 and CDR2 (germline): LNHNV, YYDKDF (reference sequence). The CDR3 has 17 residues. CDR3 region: CATSRDRAYSHAGELFF. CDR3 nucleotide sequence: TGTGCCACCAGCAGAGATAGGGCTTACTCTCATGCCGGGGAGCTGTTTTTT.

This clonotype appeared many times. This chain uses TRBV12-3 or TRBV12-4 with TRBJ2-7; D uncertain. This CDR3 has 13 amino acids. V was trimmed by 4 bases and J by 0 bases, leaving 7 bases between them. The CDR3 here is CASSSYHSYEQYF. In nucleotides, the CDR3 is TGTGCCAGCAGTTCTTATCACTCCTACGAGCAGTACTTC.

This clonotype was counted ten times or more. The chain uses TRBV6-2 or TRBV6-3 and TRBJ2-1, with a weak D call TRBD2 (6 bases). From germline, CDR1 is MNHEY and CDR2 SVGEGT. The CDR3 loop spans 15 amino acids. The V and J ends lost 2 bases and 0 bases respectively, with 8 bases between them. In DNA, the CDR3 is TGTGCCAGCAGTTACGGGACTCCCTCCTACAATGAGCAGTTCTTC. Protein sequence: CASSYGTPSYNEQFF.

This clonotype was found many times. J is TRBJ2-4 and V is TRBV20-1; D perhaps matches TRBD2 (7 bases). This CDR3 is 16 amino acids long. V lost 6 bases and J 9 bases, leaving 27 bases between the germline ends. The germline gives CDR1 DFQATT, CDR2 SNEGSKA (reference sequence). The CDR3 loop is CSAVRRGTTSRGIQYF. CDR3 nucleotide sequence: TGCAGTGCCGTCCGGCGGGGGACAACCTCCCGGGGCATTCAGTACTTC.

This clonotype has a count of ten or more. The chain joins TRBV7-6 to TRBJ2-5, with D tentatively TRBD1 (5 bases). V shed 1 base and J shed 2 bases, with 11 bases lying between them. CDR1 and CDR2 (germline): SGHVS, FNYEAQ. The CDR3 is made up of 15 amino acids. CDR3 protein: CASSLVPGYQETQYF. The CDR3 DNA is TGTGCCAGCAGCTTAGTCCCAGGGTATCAAGAGACCCAGTACTTC.

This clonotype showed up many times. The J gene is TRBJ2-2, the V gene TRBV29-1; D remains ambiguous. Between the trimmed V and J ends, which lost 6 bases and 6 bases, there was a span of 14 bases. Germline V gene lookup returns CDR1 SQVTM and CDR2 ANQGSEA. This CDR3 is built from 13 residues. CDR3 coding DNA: TGCAGCGTCCGAGACATGGGCGCCGGGGAGCTGTTTTTT. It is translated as CSVRDMGAGELFF.

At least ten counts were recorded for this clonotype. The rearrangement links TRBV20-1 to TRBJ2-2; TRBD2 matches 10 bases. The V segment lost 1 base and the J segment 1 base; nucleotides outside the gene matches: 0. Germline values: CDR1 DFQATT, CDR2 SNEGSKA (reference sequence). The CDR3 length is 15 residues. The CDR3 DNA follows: TGCAGTGCTAGAGGGACTAGCGGGAACACCGGGGAGCTGTTTTTT. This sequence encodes CSARGTSGNTGELFF.

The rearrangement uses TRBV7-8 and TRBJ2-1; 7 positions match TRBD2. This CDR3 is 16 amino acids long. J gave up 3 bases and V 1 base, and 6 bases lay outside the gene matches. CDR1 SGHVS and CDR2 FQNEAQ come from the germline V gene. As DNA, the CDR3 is TGTGCCAGCAGCTTAGTGGGCGGGAGCTACTACAATGAGCAGTTCTTC. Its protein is CASSLVGGSYYNEQFF. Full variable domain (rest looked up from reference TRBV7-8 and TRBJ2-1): GAGVSQSPRYKVAKRGQDVALRCDPISGHVSLFWYQQALGQGPEFLTYFQNEAQLDKSGLPSDRFFAERPEGSVSTLKIQRTQQEDSAVYLCASSLVGGSYYNEQFFGPGTRLTVL.

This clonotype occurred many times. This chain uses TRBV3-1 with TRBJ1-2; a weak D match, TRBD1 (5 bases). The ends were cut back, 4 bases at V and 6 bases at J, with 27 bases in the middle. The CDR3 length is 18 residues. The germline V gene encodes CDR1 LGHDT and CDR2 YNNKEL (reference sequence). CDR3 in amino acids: CASSPLYWGTHSEDGYTF. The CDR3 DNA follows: TGTGCCAGCAGCCCCCTTTACTGGGGCACCCACTCTGAGGATGGCTACACCTTC.

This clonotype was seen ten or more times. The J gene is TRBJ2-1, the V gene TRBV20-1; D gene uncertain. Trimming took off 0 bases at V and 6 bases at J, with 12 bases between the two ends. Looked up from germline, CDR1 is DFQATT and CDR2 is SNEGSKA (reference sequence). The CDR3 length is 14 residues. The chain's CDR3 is CSARDPGGPNEQFF. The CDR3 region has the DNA TGCAGTGCTAGAGATCCAGGTGGCCCCAATGAGCAGTTCTTC.

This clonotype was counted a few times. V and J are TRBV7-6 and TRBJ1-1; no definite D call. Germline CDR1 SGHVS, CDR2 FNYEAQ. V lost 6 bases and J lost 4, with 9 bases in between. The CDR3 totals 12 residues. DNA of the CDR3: TGTGCCAGCAGTGGTGCGGCCACTGAAGCTTTCTTT. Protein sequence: CASSGAATEAFF.

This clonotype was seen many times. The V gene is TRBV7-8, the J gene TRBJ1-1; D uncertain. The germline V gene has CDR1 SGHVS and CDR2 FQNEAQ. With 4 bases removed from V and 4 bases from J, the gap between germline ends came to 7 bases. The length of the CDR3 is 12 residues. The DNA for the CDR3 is TGTGCCAGCAGCTACGGCTCCACTGAAGCTTTCTTT. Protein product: CASSYGSTEAFF.

CDR3 protein: CASSVEPSGRYEQYF. The CDR3 DNA is TGTGCCAGCAGCGTAGAGCCTAGCGGAAGATACGAGCAGTACTTC. The J gene is TRBJ2-7, the V gene TRBV9, with 7 bases that match TRBD2. In germline, CDR1 is SGDLS, CDR2 YYNGEE. The CDR3 extends over 15 amino acids. J gave up 4 bases and V 0 bases, and 7 bases lay outside the gene matches.

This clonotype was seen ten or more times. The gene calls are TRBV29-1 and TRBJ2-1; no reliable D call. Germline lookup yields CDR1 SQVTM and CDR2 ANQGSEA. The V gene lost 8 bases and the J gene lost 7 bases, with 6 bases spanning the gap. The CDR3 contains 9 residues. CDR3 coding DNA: TGCAGCTCCGGGAATGAGCAGTTCTTC. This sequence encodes CSSGNEQFF.

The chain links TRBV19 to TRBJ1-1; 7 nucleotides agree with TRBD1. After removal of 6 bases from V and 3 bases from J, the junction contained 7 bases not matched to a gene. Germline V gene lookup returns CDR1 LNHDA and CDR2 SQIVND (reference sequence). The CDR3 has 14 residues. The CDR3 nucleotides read TGTGCCAGTAGGACAGGGCCGGGGTACACTGAAGCTTTCTTT. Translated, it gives CASRTGPGYTEAFF.

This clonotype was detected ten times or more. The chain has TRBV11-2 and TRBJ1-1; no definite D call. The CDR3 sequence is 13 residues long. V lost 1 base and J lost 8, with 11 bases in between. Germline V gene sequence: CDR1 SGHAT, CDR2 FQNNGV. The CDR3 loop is CASSLVEFGEAFF. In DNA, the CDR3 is TGTGCCAGCAGCTTAGTCGAGTTTGGAGAAGCTTTCTTT.

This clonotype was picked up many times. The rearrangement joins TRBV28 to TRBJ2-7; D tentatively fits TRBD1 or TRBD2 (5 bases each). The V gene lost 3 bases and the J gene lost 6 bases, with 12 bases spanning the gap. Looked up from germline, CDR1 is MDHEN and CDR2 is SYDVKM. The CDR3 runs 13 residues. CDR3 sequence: CASSFGTRGEQYF. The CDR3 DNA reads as TGTGCCAGCAGTTTTGGGACCCGGGGCGAGCAGTACTTC. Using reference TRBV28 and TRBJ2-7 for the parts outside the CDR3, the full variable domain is DVKVTQSSRYLVKRTGEKVFLECVQDMDHENMFWYRQDPGLGLRLIYFSYDVKMKEKGDIPEGYSVSREKKERFSLILESASTNQTSMYLCASSFGTRGEQYFGPGTRLTVT.

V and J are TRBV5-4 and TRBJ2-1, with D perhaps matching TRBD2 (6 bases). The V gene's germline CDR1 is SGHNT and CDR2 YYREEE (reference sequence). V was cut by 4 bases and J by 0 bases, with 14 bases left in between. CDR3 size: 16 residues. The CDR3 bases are TGTGCCAGCAGCCCGGAGGTCGGGAGCTCCTACAATGAGCAGTTCTTC. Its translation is CASSPEVGSSYNEQFF.

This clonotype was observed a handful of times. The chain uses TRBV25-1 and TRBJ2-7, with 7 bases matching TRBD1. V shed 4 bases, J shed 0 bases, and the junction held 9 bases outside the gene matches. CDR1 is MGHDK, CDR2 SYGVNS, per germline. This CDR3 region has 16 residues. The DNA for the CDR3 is TGTGCCAGCAGTGTGCAGGGGGTGCCGTCCTCCTACGAGCAGTACTTC. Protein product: CASSVQGVPSSYEQYF.

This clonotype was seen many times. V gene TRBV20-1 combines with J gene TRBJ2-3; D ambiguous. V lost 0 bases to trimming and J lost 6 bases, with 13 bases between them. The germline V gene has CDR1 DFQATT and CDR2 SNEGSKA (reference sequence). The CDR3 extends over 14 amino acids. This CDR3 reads CSARDPSLVDTQYF. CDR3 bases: TGCAGTGCTAGAGATCCGAGCCTGGTTGATACGCAGTATTTT.

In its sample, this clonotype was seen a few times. The CDR3 bases are TGTGCCAGTAGTCTTTATGGGACAGATAGCAATCAGCCCCAGCATTTT. Residues: CASSLYGTDSNQPQHF. V and J are TRBV19 and TRBJ1-5; 7 positions agree with TRBD1. Unmatched junction bases numbered 7, after V lost 5 bases and J lost 0 bases. CDR1 is LNHDA and CDR2 is SQIVND in the germline V gene (reference sequence). This CDR3 comprises 16 residues.

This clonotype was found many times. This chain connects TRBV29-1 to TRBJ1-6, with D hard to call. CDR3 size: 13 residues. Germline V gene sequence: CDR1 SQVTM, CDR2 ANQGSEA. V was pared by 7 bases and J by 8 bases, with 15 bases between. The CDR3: CSARRAPDSPLHF. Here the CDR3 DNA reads TGCAGCGCCCGCCGCGCCCCCGATTCACCCCTCCACTTT. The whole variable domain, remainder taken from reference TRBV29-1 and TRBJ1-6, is SAVISQKPSRDICQRGTSLTIQCQVDSQVTMMFWYRQQPGQSLTLIATANQGSEATYESGFVIDKFPISRPNLTFSTLTVSNMSPEDSSIYLCSARRAPDSPLHFGNGTRLTVT.

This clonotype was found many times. The CDR3 protein is CASSLRARLAGTNEQFF. The DNA for the CDR3 is TGTGCCAGCAGCTTAAGGGCGCGGCTAGCGGGAACCAATGAGCAGTTCTTC. This rearrangement joins TRBV7-6 to TRBJ2-1, with 9 bases aligning to TRBD2. The CDR3 runs to 17 residues. Unmatched junction bases numbered 11, after V lost 2 bases and J lost 6 bases. Looked up from germline, CDR1 is SGHVS and CDR2 is FNYEAQ.

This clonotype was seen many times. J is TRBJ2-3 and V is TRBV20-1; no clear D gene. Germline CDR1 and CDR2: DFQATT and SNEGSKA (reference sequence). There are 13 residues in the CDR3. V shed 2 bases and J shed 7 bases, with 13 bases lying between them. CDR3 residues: CSARPWDRNTQYF. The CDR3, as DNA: TGCAGTGCTAGACCGTGGGATAGGAATACGCAGTATTTT.

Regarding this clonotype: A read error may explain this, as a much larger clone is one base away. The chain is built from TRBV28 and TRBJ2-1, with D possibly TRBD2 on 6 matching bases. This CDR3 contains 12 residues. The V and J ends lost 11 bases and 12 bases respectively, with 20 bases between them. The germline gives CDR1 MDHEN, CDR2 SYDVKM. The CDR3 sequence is CARIATGTGQFF. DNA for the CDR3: TGTGCCCGCATTGCAACCGGGACTGGGCAGTTCTTC.

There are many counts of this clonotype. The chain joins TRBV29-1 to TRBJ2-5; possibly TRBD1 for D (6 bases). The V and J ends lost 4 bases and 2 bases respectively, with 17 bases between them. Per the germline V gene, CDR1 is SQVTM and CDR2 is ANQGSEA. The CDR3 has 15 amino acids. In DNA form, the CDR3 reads TGCAGCGTTGTGAGATCTGGGGGCTTGCAAGAGACCCAGTACTTC. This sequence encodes CSVVRSGGLQETQYF.

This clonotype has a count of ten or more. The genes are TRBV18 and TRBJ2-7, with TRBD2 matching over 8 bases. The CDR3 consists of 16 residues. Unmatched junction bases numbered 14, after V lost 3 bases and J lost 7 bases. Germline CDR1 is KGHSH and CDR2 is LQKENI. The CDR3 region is CASSPSSTGGMGEQYF. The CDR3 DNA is TGTGCCAGCTCACCGAGCTCGACGGGAGGGATGGGAGAGCAGTACTTC.

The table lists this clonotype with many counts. The CDR3 DNA reads TGTGCCAGCAGCTTAACGTGGACCTCGGCAGATACGCAGTATTTT. Protein: CASSLTWTSADTQYF. The V gene is TRBV7-3, the J gene TRBJ2-3, with D unclear. Germline V gene data show CDR1 as SGHTA and CDR2 as FQGTGA. This CDR3 has 15 amino acids. The ends were cut back, 0 bases at V and 4 bases at J, with 11 bases in the middle.

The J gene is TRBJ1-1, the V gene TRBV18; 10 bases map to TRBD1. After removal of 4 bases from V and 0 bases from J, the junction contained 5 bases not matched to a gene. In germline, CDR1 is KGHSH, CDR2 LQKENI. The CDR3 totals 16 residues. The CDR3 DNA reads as TGTGCCAGCTCACAGGGACAGGGGAGTTTGAACACTGAAGCTTTCTTT. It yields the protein CASSQGQGSLNTEAFF. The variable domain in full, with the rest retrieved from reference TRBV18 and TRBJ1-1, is NAGVMQNPRHLVRRRGQEARLRCSPMKGHSHVYWYRQLPEEGLKFMVYLQKENIIDESGMPKERFSAEFPKEGPSILRIQQVVRGDSAAYFCASSQGQGSLNTEAFFGQGTRLTVV.